This T cell receptor (beta chain) is drawn from a study of beta chain features in type 1 diabetes (dated by TCRdb to the late 2010s). In terms of the full investigation: Mean age, gender distribution, total cell number and subset yield did not differ between patients and healthy donors. Naive and central memory subsets were obtained from all 30 or so donors, but regulatory and stem cell-like memory subsets were isolated from only 8 patients and about eight healthy donors. A total of roughly 100 million sorted cells were examined across all samples, and the number of cells per subset was strongly correlated with RNA yield. The study compared TCRB repertoires of sorted circulating CD4+ T cell subsets between recently diagnosed type 1 diabetes patients and matched healthy donors.

The entire isolated RNA was reverse transcribed using the High Capacity cDNA Reverse Transcription Kit, and thus expressed TCRB transcripts were sequenced. Deep immunoSEQ sequencing was performed on naive, central memory and regulatory T cell samples, with an average of roughly 3.3 million total reads per sample. Sorted cells were lysed in RLT buffer and RNA was extracted with DNase-treated RNeasy Micro or Mini kits, depending on cell number. Each cell subset was processed on its own to prevent cross-contamination, while patient and healthy donor samples were processed together. TCRB sequences were amplified from cDNA with the immunoSEQ multiplex PCR, producing 87-bp fragments spanning the CDR3 region. Sequencing of the amplicons was performed on the Illumina HiSeq platform. As for the original processing: PCR bias was corrected computationally using synthetic template baselines, and reads within Hamming distance 2 were collapsed, with unmergeable singletons discarded. Reads were aligned against IMGT so that V, D and J genes, CDR3 length and insertions or deletions at six rearrangement sites could be assigned. Within each subset, clonotype counts were normalized to the number of sorted cells before true diversity and Gini coefficients were calculated with the tcR R package. The overlap coefficient, calculated on TCRB nucleotide sequences, was used to quantify repertoire sharing. As a proxy for the pre-selection repertoire, out-of-frame TCRB sequences from naive cells were analyzed. TCRdb retrieved this table from immuneACCESS and kept in-frame rearrangements only. Not all clones are present; in checked studies, unresolved V genes account for under half, and no reason is known for the remainder. The V and J calls and clone size are taken from that table; D and trimming were inferred from the DNA. For this sample the table gives hundreds of thousands of clones, of which roughly 10% were detected only once. The ten largest clones take up more than 0.015% of the sample.

Points the paper makes about the study in general: In all four CD4+ subsets, TCRB CDR3 length was moderately but significantly shorter in type 1 diabetes patients. Because small numbers of individuals were included in the HLA sub-analyses, any influence of HLA type on TCRB rearrangement was left unresolved. PCR may preferentially amplify shorter templates, but because patient and control samples were amplified and corrected together, any resulting skew would affect both groups equally. Patients with type 1 diabetes made fewer insertions and deleted more nucleotides at VDJ recombination sites, implying thymic rearrangement abnormalities. Naive, central memory and regulatory TCRB repertoires appeared more similar among patients than among healthy donors. Because cDNA was sequenced instead of genomic DNA, activated cells with high expression could be over-represented, although the groups did not differ in activation or CD3 levels.

Comments on this clone: What this receptor recognizes is not known. The sample holds no much larger clone one base away, and base qualities are not on file.

The CDR3 sequence holds 14 residues, the cysteine and phenylalanine included. Of all the DNA, just the CDR3 is kept, 42 bases in frame from base 1. From the germline V gene, CDR1 is SGDLS and CDR2 is YYNGEE. Trimming removed 0 bases from V and 3 bases from J, leaving 9 bases between the germline ends. Each donor gave one peripheral blood draw, averaging roughly 120 mL, which was collected into heparinised tubes. A BD FACSAria II and a panel including CD45RO, CCR7, CD25, CD127, CD95 and CD27 were used to sort naive, central memory, regulatory and stem cell-like memory CD4+ T cells. All sorted populations exceeded 95% purity. PBMCs were isolated immediately by Lymphoprep density gradient centrifugation and stained directly without culture. To minimize batch effects, samples were stained and sorted in pairs, one healthy donor with one patient per experiment.

The V and J segments used are TRBV9 and TRBJ2-5, with a weak D call of TRBD1 (5 bases match). Source material: naive CD4+ T cells from blood. The cell subset or site label of this sample denotes: true naive CD4+ T cells. The clonotype was recovered from a man aged 25 to 40 with type 1 diabetes. The sequenced DNA is TGTGCCAGCAGCGTAGATTTAGGGGAAGAGACCCAGTACTTC. Its protein reads: CASSVDLGEETQYF.